Listed below are T cell receptor beta chains from one sample, sequenced in a study of neurological immune-mediated disorders. TCRdb reprocessed the 5' RACE reads with MiXCR, giving one entry per CDR3 protein. The sample gives roughly 22,000 distinct CDR3 sequences, about 6.2% of which show up once; 45% to 50% is in the top ten. The sequenced sample was CD8+ T cells from blood. The origin of the receptors is a man aged 18-30 years in good health. Both conserved end residues are part of each CDR3. A D gene is named only where the DNA matches it firmly. Clone size, where shown, is once, few, many, or a class for clones that have expanded.

abundance: many; j_gene: TRBJ1-5; v_gene: TRBV12-3/TRBV12-4; d_gene: .; CDR3aa: CASRASGNQPQHF; CDR3nt: TGTGCCAGCAGGGCCTCTGGGAATCAGCCCCAGCATTTT
abundance: .; j_gene: TRBJ2-1; v_gene: TRBV5-8; d_gene: TRBD1; CDR3aa: CASSLDGTGDTQFF; CDR3nt: TGTGCCAGCAGCTTGGATGGGACAGGCGATACGCAGTTCTTC
abundance: many; j_gene: TRBJ1-2; v_gene: TRBV4-2; d_gene: .; CDR3aa: CASSQAYQEVTGNRGGYTF; CDR3nt: TGTGCCAGCAGCCAAGCCTACCAAGAGGTTACAGGGAATAGGGGTGGCTACACCTTC
abundance: many; j_gene: TRBJ2-3; v_gene: TRBV5-1; d_gene: TRBD1; CDR3aa: CASSPGTGLKADTQYF; CDR3nt: TGCGCCAGCAGCCCCGGGACAGGGTTGAAAGCAGATACGCAGTATTTT
abundance: many; j_gene: TRBJ2-2; v_gene: TRBV6-2/TRBV6-3; d_gene: .; CDR3aa: CASSPVQLTGSNTGELFF; CDR3nt: TGTGCCAGCAGCCCCGTTCAGTTGACAGGTTCGAACACCGGGGAGCTGTTTTTT
abundance: many; j_gene: TRBJ2-2; v_gene: TRBV6-2/TRBV6-3; d_gene: .; CDR3aa: CASSPHAGELFF; CDR3nt: TGTGCCAGCAGCCCACATGCGGGGGAGCTGTTTTTT
abundance: many; j_gene: TRBJ2-1; v_gene: TRBV5-1; d_gene: .; CDR3aa: CASSFGGGVLFGEQFF; CDR3nt: TGCGCCAGCAGCTTTGGGGGGGGCGTCCTTTTTGGTGAGCAGTTCTTC
abundance: many; j_gene: TRBJ2-1; v_gene: TRBV12-3/TRBV12-4; d_gene: .; CDR3aa: CASSPAMDEQFF; CDR3nt: TGTGCCAGCAGCCCCGCTATGGATGAGCAGTTCTTC
abundance: medium-sized; j_gene: TRBJ2-7; v_gene: TRBV3-1; d_gene: .; CDR3aa: CASSQTTGVYEQYF; CDR3nt: TGTGCCAGCAGTCAAACGACAGGAGTATACGAGCAGTACTTC
abundance: .; j_gene: TRBJ2-1; v_gene: TRBV6-2/TRBV6-3; d_gene: TRBD2; CDR3aa: CASSTGLAVYNEQFF; CDR3nt: TGTGCCAGCAGTACCGGACTAGCGGTATACAATGAGCAGTTCTTC
abundance: medium-sized; j_gene: TRBJ2-7; v_gene: TRBV10-3; d_gene: TRBD1; CDR3aa: CAIQDRYKLEQYF; CDR3nt: TGTGCCATACAGGACAGGTATAAGCTCGAGCAGTACTTC
abundance: many; j_gene: TRBJ2-5; v_gene: TRBV6-5; d_gene: TRBD1; CDR3aa: CASSYLTGQAETQYF; CDR3nt: TGTGCCAGCAGTTACTTGACAGGGCAAGCCGAGACCCAGTACTTC
abundance: many; j_gene: TRBJ2-2; v_gene: TRBV4-1; d_gene: .; CDR3aa: CASSFWGTGELFF; CDR3nt: TGCGCCAGCAGTTTCTGGGGCACCGGGGAGCTGTTTTTT
abundance: many; j_gene: TRBJ1-3; v_gene: TRBV12-3/TRBV12-4; d_gene: .; CDR3aa: CASSYTSSGNTTYF; CDR3nt: TGTGCCAGCAGTTACACGTCCTCTGGAAACACCACATATTTT
abundance: .; j_gene: TRBJ1-1; v_gene: TRBV20-1; d_gene: .; CDR3aa: CSARDPGPTTTEAFF; CDR3nt: TGCAGTGCTAGAGATCCGGGACCTACTACCACTGAAGCTTTCTTT
abundance: many; j_gene: TRBJ2-2; v_gene: TRBV12-3/TRBV12-4; d_gene: TRBD2; CDR3aa: CASSLAGGFTGELFF; CDR3nt: TGTGCCAGCAGTTTAGCGGGGGGGTTCACCGGGGAGCTGTTTTTT
abundance: many; j_gene: TRBJ2-3; v_gene: TRBV29-1; d_gene: TRBD2; CDR3aa: CSVGGGLAGGGMTDTQYF; CDR3nt: TGCAGCGTTGGAGGAGGGCTAGCGGGGGGGGGTATGACAGATACGCAGTATTTT
abundance: many; j_gene: TRBJ2-7; v_gene: TRBV3-1; d_gene: .; CDR3aa: CASSHNFTAIHYEQYF; CDR3nt: TGTGCCAGCAGCCACAATTTCACCGCAATACACTACGAGCAGTACTTC
abundance: .; j_gene: TRBJ1-1; v_gene: TRBV28; d_gene: TRBD1; CDR3aa: CASSLTGITEAFF; CDR3nt: TGTGCCAGCAGCCTGACAGGGATCACTGAAGCTTTCTTT
abundance: .; j_gene: TRBJ1-1; v_gene: TRBV20-1; d_gene: .; CDR3aa: CSAYLVRPVPEAFF; CDR3nt: TGCAGTGCGTACCTTGTACGGCCGGTTCCTGAAGCTTTCTTT